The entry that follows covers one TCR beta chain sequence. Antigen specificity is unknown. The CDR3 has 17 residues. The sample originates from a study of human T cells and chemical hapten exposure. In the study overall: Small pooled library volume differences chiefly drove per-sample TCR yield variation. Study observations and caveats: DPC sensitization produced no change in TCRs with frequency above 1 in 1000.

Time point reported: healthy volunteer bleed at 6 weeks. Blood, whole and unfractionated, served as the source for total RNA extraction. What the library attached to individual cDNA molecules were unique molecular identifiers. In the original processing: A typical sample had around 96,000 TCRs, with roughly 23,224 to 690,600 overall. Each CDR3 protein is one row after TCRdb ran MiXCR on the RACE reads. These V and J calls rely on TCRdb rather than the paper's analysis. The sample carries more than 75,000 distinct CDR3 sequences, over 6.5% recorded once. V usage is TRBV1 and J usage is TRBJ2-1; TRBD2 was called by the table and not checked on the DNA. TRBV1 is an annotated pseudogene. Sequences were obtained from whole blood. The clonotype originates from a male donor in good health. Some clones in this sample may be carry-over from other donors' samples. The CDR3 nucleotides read TGCACCAGCAGCCAGGACAAAACTAGCGGGAGGGAGGGTGAGCAGTTCTTC. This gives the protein CTSSQDKTSGREGEQFF.